This paragraph reports one TCR beta chain. No antigen is known for it. This entry comes from a study of cytomegalovirus exposure and HLA in healthy donors. In the study overall: Earlier findings included roughly 100 million unique TCR beta sequences obtained from 150 million to 200 million T cells. The Caucasian-associated ancestry cluster contained about 80% of the approximately 400 genotyped donors.

Germline V gene lookup returns CDR1 SGHRS and CDR2 YFSETQ. V lost 0 bases and J lost 3, with 7 bases in between. The CDR3 extends over 13 amino acids. The primer mix had 60 Vbeta and 13 Jbeta primers. The protocol was immunoSEQ multiplex PCR, while the TCRdb copy is restricted to in-frame clones and leaves out a portion. The sample lists approximately 140,000 clones; 73% were seen once. General study points: Links to common viral pathogens appeared, in a later analysis, for several of the most significant clusters.

Sampled while nominally healthy, donors likely had unrecorded immune exposures. The V gene is TRBV5-1, the J gene TRBJ2-7; D possibly corresponds to TRBD2 (5 bases). Sequenced sample: PBMCs. The sequence derives from a woman aged 18-29 years in good health and CMV-seronegative. The CDR3 reads CASSLVGDYEQYF. The CDR3 DNA reads TGCGCCAGCAGCTTGGTCGGGGACTACGAGCAGTACTTC.